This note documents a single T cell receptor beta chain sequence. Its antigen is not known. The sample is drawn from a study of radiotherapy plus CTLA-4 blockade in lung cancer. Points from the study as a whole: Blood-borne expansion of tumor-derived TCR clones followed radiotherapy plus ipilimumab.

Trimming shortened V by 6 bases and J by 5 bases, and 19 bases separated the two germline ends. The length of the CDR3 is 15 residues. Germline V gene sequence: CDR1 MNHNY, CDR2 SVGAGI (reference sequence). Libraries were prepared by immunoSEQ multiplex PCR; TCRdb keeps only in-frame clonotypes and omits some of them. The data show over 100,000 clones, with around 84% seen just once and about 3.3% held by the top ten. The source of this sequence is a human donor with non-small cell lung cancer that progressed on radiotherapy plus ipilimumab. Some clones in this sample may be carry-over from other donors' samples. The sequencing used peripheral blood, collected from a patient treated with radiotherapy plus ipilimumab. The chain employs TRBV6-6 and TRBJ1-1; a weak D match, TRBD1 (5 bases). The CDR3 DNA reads TGTGCCAGCAGGCGGGAGGGAGGATCAGGGACTGAAGCTTTCTTT. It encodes CASRREGGSGTEAFF.